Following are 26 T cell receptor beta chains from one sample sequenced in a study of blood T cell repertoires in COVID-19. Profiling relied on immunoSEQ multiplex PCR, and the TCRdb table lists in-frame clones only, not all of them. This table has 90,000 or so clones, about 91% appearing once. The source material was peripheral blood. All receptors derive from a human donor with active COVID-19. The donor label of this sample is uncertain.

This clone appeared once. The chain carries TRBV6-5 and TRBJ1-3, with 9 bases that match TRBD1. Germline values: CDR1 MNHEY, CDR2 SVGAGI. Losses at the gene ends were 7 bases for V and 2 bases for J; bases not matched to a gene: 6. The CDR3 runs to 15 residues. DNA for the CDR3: TGTGCCAGCACCGGTACAGGGGGCGCTGGAAACACCATATATTTT. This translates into CASTGTGGAGNTIYF.

The CDR3 here is CASSRTGELFF. The CDR3 region has the DNA TGTGCCAGCAGTCGTACCGGGGAGCTGTTTTTT. The gene calls are TRBV12-3 or TRBV12-4 and TRBJ2-2; no definite D call. V lost 5 bases to trimming and J lost 5 bases, with 3 bases between them. This CDR3 comprises 11 residues.

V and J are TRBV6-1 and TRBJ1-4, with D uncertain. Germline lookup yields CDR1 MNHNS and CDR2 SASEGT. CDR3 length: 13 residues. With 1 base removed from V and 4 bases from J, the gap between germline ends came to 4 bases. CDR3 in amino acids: CASSEVYNEKLFF. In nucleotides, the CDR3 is TGTGCCAGCAGTGAAGTGTATAATGAAAAACTGTTTTTT.

CDR3 DNA: TGTGCCAGCAGCTTAACTGGGACAGGGGGAAATGGCTACACCTTC. It encodes CASSLTGTGGNGYTF. The genes are TRBV7-9 and TRBJ1-2; 11 positions match TRBD1. CDR3 length: 15 residues. V gave up 2 bases and J gave up 6 bases; unmatched junction bases: 5. Germline loops: CDR1 SEHNR, CDR2 FQNEAQ (reference sequence).

CDR3 coding DNA: TGTGCCAGCAGCCAAGCCGGGACAGGGGGAGGCATTCAGTACTTC. The encoded protein is CASSQAGTGGGIQYF. This rearrangement joins TRBV3-1 (or the pseudogene TRBV3-2) to TRBJ2-4; 11 nucleotides line up with TRBD1. There are 15 residues in the CDR3. J lost 9 bases, V lost 1 base, and 5 bases had no gene match. Germline V gene lookup returns CDR1 LGHDT and CDR2 YNNKEL (reference sequence).

The CDR3 sequence: CASSQDLTGGRKEPQYF. The CDR3 region has the DNA TGTGCCAGCAGCCAAGATTTAACCGGCGGTAGAAAAGAGCCGCAGTATTTT. This chain uses TRBV3-1 (or the pseudogene TRBV3-2) with TRBJ2-3; D remains ambiguous. Germline-derived CDR1 and CDR2 are LGHDT and YNNKEL (reference sequence). Trimming left V 0 bases short and J 10 bases short, with 23 bases between. The CDR3 is made up of 17 amino acids.

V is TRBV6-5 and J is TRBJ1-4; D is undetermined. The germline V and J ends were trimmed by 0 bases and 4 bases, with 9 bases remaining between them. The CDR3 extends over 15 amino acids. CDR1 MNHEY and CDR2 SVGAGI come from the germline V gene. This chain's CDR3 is CASSYSTSVNEKLFF. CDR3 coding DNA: TGTGCCAGCAGTTACTCGACATCGGTTAATGAAAAACTGTTTTTT.

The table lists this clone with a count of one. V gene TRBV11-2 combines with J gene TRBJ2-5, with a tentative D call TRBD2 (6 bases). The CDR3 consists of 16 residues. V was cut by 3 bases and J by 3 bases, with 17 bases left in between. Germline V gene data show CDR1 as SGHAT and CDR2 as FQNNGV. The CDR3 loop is CASSFRMGGAEETQYF. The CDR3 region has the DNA TGTGCCAGCAGCTTTCGAATGGGCGGGGCAGAAGAGACCCAGTACTTC. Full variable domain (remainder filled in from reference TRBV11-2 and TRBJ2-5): EAGVAQSPRYKIIEKRQSVAFWCNPISGHATLYWYQQILGQGPKLLIQFQNNGVVDDSQLPKDRFSAERLKGVDSTLKIQPAKLEDSAVYLCASSFRMGGAEETQYFGPGTRLLVL.

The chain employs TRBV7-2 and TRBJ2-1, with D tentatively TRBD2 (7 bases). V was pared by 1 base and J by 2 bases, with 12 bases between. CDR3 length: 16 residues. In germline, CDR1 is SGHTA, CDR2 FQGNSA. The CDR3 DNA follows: TGTGCCAGCAGCTTAGTCGGGGGGACACCCTACAATGAGCAGTTCTTC. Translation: CASSLVGGTPYNEQFF.

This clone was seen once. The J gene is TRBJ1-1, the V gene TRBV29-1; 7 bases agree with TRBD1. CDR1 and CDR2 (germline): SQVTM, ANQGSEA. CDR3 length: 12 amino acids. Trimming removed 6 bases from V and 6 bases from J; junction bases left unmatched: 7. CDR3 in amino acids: CSVDTGEAEAFF. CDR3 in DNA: TGCAGCGTGGATACAGGGGAGGCTGAAGCTTTCTTT.

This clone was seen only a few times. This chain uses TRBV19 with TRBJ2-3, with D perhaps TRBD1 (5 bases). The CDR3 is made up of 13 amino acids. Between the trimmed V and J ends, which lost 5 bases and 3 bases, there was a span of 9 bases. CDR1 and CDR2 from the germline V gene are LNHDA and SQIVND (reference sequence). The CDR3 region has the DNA TGTGCCAGTAGTTTACAGGAGACAGATACGCAGTATTTT. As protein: CASSLQETDTQYF.

CDR3 sequence reads: CASSPRASGGSYNEQFF. In DNA, the CDR3 is TGTGCCAGTAGCCCCCGGGCTAGCGGGGGCTCCTACAATGAGCAGTTCTTC. The chain carries TRBV19 and TRBJ2-1; 10 bases fit TRBD2. The CDR3 is 17 residues long. V shed 6 bases and J 0 bases; nucleotides not matched to a gene: 8. Germline values: CDR1 LNHDA, CDR2 SQIVND (reference sequence).

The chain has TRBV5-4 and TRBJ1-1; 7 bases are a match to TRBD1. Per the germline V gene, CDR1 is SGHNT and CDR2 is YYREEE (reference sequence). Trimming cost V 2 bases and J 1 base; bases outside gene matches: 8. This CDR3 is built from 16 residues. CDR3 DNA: TGTGCCAGCAGCTTCAATCTTGACAGGGCGAACACTGAAGCTTTCTTT. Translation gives CASSFNLDRANTEAFF.

The CDR3 region has the DNA TGTGCCAGCAGTCTAACAGGGGGTCTCGAGCAGTACTTC. Protein sequence: CASSLTGGLEQYF. The J gene is TRBJ2-7, the V gene TRBV6-2 or TRBV6-3; 8 bases are a match to TRBD1. Germline CDR1 is MNHEY and CDR2 is SVGEGT. With V trimmed by 5 bases and J by 6 bases, 6 bases remained unmatched. CDR3 length: 13 residues.

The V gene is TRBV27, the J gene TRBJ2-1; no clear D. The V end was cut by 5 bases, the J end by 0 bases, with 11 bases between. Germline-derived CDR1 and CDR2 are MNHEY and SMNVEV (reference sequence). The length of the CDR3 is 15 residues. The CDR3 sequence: CASSLQYSSYNEQFF. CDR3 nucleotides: TGTGCCAGCAGTCTACAGTACTCCTCCTACAATGAGCAGTTCTTC.

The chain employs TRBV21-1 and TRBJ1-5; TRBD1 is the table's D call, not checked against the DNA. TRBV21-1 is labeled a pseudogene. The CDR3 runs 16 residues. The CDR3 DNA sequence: TGTGCCAGCAGCCGGGGAGATCAGGGGAGCAATCAGCCCCAGCATTTT. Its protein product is CASSRGDQGSNQPQHF.

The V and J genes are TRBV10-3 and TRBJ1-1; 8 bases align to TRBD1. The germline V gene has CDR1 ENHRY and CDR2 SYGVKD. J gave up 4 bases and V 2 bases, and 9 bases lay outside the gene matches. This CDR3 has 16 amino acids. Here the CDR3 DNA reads TGTGCCATCAGTGAGGCGAAGACAGGGGAGGTCACTGAAGCTTTCTTT. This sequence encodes CAISEAKTGEVTEAFF.

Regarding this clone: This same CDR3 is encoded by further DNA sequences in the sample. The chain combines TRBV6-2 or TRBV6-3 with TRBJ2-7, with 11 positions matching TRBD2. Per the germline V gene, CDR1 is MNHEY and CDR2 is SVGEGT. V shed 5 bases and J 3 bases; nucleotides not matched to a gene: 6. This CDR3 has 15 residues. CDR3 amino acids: CASSPRLAGLYEQYF. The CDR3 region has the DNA TGTGCCAGCAGTCCACGACTAGCGGGACTCTACGAGCAGTACTTC.

The CDR3, as DNA: TGTGCCATCAGTAATAGGACAGGGAGCCGGGAGACCCAGTACTTC. This codes for CAISNRTGSRETQYF. This chain links TRBV10-3 with TRBJ2-5, with 8 bases matching TRBD1. Per the germline V gene, CDR1 is ENHRY and CDR2 is SYGVKD. The CDR3 contains 15 residues. J gave up 5 bases and V 5 bases, and 10 bases lay outside the gene matches.

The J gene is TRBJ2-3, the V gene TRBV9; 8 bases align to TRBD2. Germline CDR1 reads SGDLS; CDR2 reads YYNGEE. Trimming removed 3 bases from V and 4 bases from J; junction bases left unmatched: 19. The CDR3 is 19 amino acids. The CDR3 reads CASSGTYGSAGGFADTQYF. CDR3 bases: TGTGCCAGCAGCGGGACCTATGGTTCGGCGGGGGGTTTTGCAGATACGCAGTATTTT.

The CDR3 DNA follows: TGTGCCAGCAGCTTGGCAGCGGGGGGTGGGGATACGCAGTATTTT. It codes for CASSLAAGGGDTQYF. The chain combines TRBV5-4 with TRBJ2-3; 9 bases are shared with TRBD2. The length of the CDR3 is 15 residues. V shed 0 bases, J shed 6 bases, and the junction held 5 bases outside the gene matches. Germline V gene lookup returns CDR1 SGHNT and CDR2 YYREEE (reference sequence). Complete variable domain (other parts from reference TRBV5-4 and TRBJ2-3): ETGVTQSPTHLIKTRGQQVTLRCSSQSGHNTVSWYQQALGQGPQFIFQYYREEENGRGNFPPRFSGLQFPNYSSELNVNALELDDSALYLCASSLAAGGGDTQYFGPGTRLTVL.

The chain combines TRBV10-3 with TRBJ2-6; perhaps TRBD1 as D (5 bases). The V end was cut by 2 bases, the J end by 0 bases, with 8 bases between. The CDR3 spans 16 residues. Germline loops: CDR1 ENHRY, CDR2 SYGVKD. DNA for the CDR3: TGTGCCATCAGTGAGAAAGGGGACTCTGGGGCCAACGTCCTGACTTTC. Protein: CAISEKGDSGANVLTF.

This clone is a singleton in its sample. CDR3 sequence reads: CAISGAPNEQYF. In DNA form, the CDR3 reads TGTGCCATCAGTGGGGCCCCCAACGAGCAGTACTTC. V is TRBV10-3 and J is TRBJ2-7, with no clear D. The V end was cut by 4 bases, the J end by 5 bases, with 9 bases between. This CDR3 contains 12 residues. The germline gives CDR1 ENHRY, CDR2 SYGVKD.

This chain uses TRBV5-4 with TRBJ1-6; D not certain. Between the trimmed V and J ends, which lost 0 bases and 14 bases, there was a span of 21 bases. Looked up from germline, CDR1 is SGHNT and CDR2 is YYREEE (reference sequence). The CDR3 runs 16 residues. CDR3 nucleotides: TGTGCCAGCAGCTTGGATCCGCGGGCAGCCGAGATGGCCCTCCACTTT. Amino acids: CASSLDPRAAEMALHF.

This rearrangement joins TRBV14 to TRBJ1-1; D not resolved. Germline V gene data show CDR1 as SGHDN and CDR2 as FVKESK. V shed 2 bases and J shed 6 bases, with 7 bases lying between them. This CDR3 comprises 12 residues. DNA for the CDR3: TGTGCCAGCAGCCAAAGAGGCGCTGAAGCTTTCTTT. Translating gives CASSQRGAEAFF.

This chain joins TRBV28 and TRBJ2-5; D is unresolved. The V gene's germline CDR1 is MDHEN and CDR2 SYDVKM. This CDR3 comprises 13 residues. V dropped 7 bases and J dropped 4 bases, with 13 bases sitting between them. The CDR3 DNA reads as TGTGCCAGCACTTGGAGTGGTCTAGAGACCCAGTACTTC. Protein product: CASTWSGLETQYF.